These 20 T cell receptor beta chains originate from one sample sequenced in a study of blood T cell repertoires in COVID-19. Method: immunoSEQ multiplex PCR; TCRdb's copy keeps in-frame clones and lacks some. In the table there are over 200,000 clones, 85% to 90% of which are singletons. The material sequenced was peripheral blood. All receptors derive from an elderly man with acute or convalescent COVID-19.

V gene TRBV4-1 combines with J gene TRBJ2-3; weak D call: TRBD2 (7 bases). CDR3 length: 15 amino acids. Trimming removed 4 bases from V and 5 bases from J, with 16 bases in between. Germline-derived CDR1 and CDR2 are MGHRA and YSYEKL. The chain's CDR3 is CASSPWGGPIDTQYF. The CDR3 region has the DNA TGCGCCAGCAGCCCATGGGGGGGGCCGATAGATACGCAGTATTTT.

The chain combines TRBV6-1 with TRBJ2-7; 8 nucleotides agree with TRBD2. J lost 4 bases, V lost 1 base, and 6 bases had no gene match. This CDR3 has 15 residues. Per the germline V gene, CDR1 is MNHNS and CDR2 is SASEGT. CDR3 DNA: TGTGCCAGCAGTGAAGGGACTAGCAGACTTTACGAGCAGTACGTC. Translation: CASSEGTSRLYEQYV.

V and J are TRBV6-2 or TRBV6-3 and TRBJ2-7; TRBD1 matches at 7 bases. In germline, CDR1 is MNHEY, CDR2 SVGEGT. Losses at the gene ends were 2 bases for V and 9 bases for J; bases not matched to a gene: 10. CDR3 length: 14 amino acids. CDR3 DNA sequence: TGTGCCAGCAGTTACGTGGACAGGTTCGAAGGGCAGTACTTC. It yields the protein CASSYVDRFEGQYF.

The genes are TRBV5-1 and TRBJ2-3, with 10 bases lining up with TRBD1. CDR1 and CDR2 (germline): SGHRS, YFSETQ. The CDR3 covers 15 residues. With V trimmed by 3 bases and J by 4 bases, 5 bases remained unmatched. This CDR3 reads CASSWGQGRADTQYF. The CDR3, as DNA: TGCGCCAGCAGCTGGGGACAGGGGAGGGCAGATACGCAGTATTTT.

This sequence joins TRBV12-3 or TRBV12-4 and TRBJ1-6; D not resolved. CDR3 size: 12 residues. The V end was cut by 5 bases, the J end by 6 bases, with 5 bases between. DNA of the CDR3: TGTGCCAGCAGTCGCAGTAATTCACCCCTCCACTTT. Residues: CASSRSNSPLHF.

This clone was detected once. The CDR3: CASSPGTGRDEQYF. In nucleotides, the CDR3 is TGTGCCAGCTCACCAGGGACAGGAAGGGACGAGCAGTACTTC. The rearrangement links TRBV18 to TRBJ2-7; TRBD1 matches at 8 bases. V dropped 2 bases and J dropped 5; count of bases not matched to a gene: 5. The CDR3 has 14 residues. Per germline, CDR1 KGHSH and CDR2 LQKENI.

This chain uses TRBV7-9 with TRBJ2-1, with TRBD2 matching over 7 bases. Germline V CDR1 and CDR2: SEHNR, FQNEAQ (reference sequence). Trimming took 8 bases from V and 3 from J; bases not matched to a gene: 10. The CDR3 consists of 15 residues. DNA of the CDR3: TGTGCCAGCGCGTCGCGGGAGTGGATCTACAATGAGCAGTTCTTC. Its translation is CASASREWIYNEQFF. Full variable domain (outside the CDR3, taken from reference TRBV7-9 and TRBJ2-1): DTGVSQNPRHKITKRGQNVTFRCDPISEHNRLYWYRQTLGQGPEFLTYFQNEAQLEKSRLLSDRFSAERPKGSFSTLEIQRTEQGDSAMYLCASASREWIYNEQFFGPGTRLTVL.

This clone was recorded once. J is TRBJ2-7 and V is TRBV7-9, with TRBD1 identical over 7 bases. The CDR3 has 14 amino acids. The germline gives CDR1 SEHNR, CDR2 FQNEAQ (reference sequence). Trimming cost V 2 bases and J 5 bases; bases outside gene matches: 6. The chain's CDR3 is CASSLTRGTNEQYF. The CDR3 bases are TGTGCCAGCAGCTTAACCAGGGGGACGAACGAGCAGTACTTC.

The CDR3 DNA sequence: TGTGCCAGCAGCCGGGCAGTGGGAGGGACCTACGAGCAGTACTTC. As protein: CASSRAVGGTYEQYF. The rearrangement links TRBV28 to TRBJ2-7, with 7 nucleotides matching TRBD2. The CDR3 runs 15 residues. V trimming: 6 bases; J trimming: 2 bases; junction bases outside the gene matches: 10. Germline V gene sequence: CDR1 MDHEN, CDR2 SYDVKM.

The V gene is TRBV2, the J gene TRBJ1-2; D is perhaps TRBD1 (6 bases). The germline V gene encodes CDR1 SNHLY and CDR2 FYNNEI. CDR3 length: 13 residues. V gave up 7 bases and J gave up 6 bases, with 15 bases separating them. This chain's CDR3 is CASTNRVIDGYTF. The CDR3, as DNA: TGTGCCAGCACAAACAGGGTGATCGATGGCTACACCTTC.

The rearrangement links TRBV28 to TRBJ1-2; maybe TRBD1 (5 bases). Germline CDR1 and CDR2: MDHEN and SYDVKM. V lost 5 bases, J lost 8 bases, and 21 bases lay in between. The CDR3 is 15 residues long. The CDR3 nucleotides are TGTGCCAGCAGTACAGGCCCGGGGGGTGTAGTAGGCTACACCTTC. Protein sequence: CASSTGPGGVVGYTF.

This chain links TRBV9 with TRBJ2-7; possibly TRBD1 for D (5 bases). This CDR3 contains 14 residues. V gave up 2 bases and J gave up 2 bases, with 11 bases separating them. The germline gives CDR1 SGDLS, CDR2 YYNGEE. CDR3 sequence (DNA): TGTGCCAGCAGCGTGACGGACACCACCTACGAGCAGTACTTC. Its translation is CASSVTDTTYEQYF.

This clone showed up just once. This chain links TRBV14 with TRBJ1-1, with D perhaps matching TRBD1 (5 bases). V lost 1 base, J lost 4 bases, and 13 bases lay in between. This CDR3 is 15 amino acids long. Germline V gene sequence: CDR1 SGHDN, CDR2 FVKESK. CDR3 DNA sequence: TGTGCCAGCAGCCAAGTTTTGGCAGGGCCCACTGAAGCTTTCTTT. It translates to CASSQVLAGPTEAFF.

This clone was counted once. J is TRBJ2-2 and V is TRBV19; 9 nucleotides align to TRBD2. The V segment lost 6 bases and the J segment 5 bases; nucleotides outside the gene matches: 4. Germline V CDR1 and CDR2: LNHDA, SQIVND (reference sequence). This CDR3 has 14 amino acids. This CDR3 is CASRRTSETGELFF. The CDR3 region has the DNA TGTGCCAGTAGGCGGACTAGCGAAACCGGGGAGCTGTTTTTT.

In its sample, this clone was seen once. The V and J genes are TRBV19 and TRBJ1-5; TRBD1 is a possible D gene (5 bases). The CDR3 length is 16 residues. Trimming shortened V by 7 bases and J by 7 bases, and 23 bases separated the two germline ends. From germline, CDR1 is LNHDA and CDR2 SQIVND (reference sequence). The CDR3 region has the DNA TGTGCCAGTACCTATGCCGGGGGGGGAGTACACCAGCCCCAGCATTTT. Its translation: CASTYAGGGVHQPQHF.

The chain couples TRBV7-3 to TRBJ1-1; possibly TRBD1 for D (5 bases). The CDR3 extends over 15 amino acids. Trimming shortened V by 1 base and J by 3 bases, and 12 bases separated the two germline ends. In germline, CDR1 is SGHTA, CDR2 FQGTGA. CDR3 in amino acids: CASSLKAGKDTEAFF. The CDR3 coding sequence is TGTGCCAGCAGCTTAAAGGCAGGGAAGGACACTGAAGCTTTCTTT.

The rearrangement joins TRBV11-3 to TRBJ2-7; 7 bases fit TRBD1. This CDR3 has 14 amino acids. Losses at the gene ends were 3 bases for V and 9 bases for J; bases not matched to a gene: 11. Germline V gene lookup returns CDR1 SGHNT and CDR2 YENEEA. The CDR3 protein is CASSLAQGVRRQYV. CDR3 nucleotide sequence: TGTGCCAGCAGCTTGGCTCAGGGGGTCCGAAGGCAGTACGTC.

The chain recombines TRBV6-2 or TRBV6-3 with TRBJ2-3; possible D gene TRBD1, 5 bases. In germline, CDR1 is MNHEY, CDR2 SVGEGT. This CDR3 region has 14 residues. Trimming removed 4 bases at V and 0 bases at J, with 8 bases between. In DNA form, the CDR3 reads TGTGCCAGCAGTTCAGGGTACAGCACAGATACGCAGTATTTT. This gives the protein CASSSGYSTDTQYF.

The chain carries TRBV4-2 and TRBJ1-1, with 9 positions matching TRBD1. This CDR3 is built from 15 residues. The trim removed 2 bases at V and 4 bases at J, leaving 5 bases unmatched. The germline V gene encodes CDR1 LGHNA and CDR2 YNFKEQ. The CDR3 DNA follows: TGTGCCAGCAGCCAATCCCGGGACAGGGCCACTGAAGCTTTCTTT. Translation gives CASSQSRDRATEAFF.

The chain is built from TRBV20-1 and TRBJ2-2, with 11 nucleotides matching TRBD2. This CDR3 is built from 14 residues. V lost 6 bases and J lost 7; bases outside the gene matches: 7. The germline gives CDR1 DFQATT, CDR2 SNEGSKA (reference sequence). CDR3 amino acids: CSASSGRALGELFF. DNA of the CDR3: TGCAGTGCCAGTAGCGGGAGGGCCCTCGGGGAGCTGTTTTTT.